This is a list of T cell receptor beta chains from one sample in a study of PD-L1 blockade in urothelial cancer. Assay: immunoSEQ multiplex PCR; the TCRdb copy retains only in-frame clones and omits some. The sample lists more than 35,000 clones, 82% seen once, with around 2.9% in the top ten. The sample consisted of PBMCs, taken around atezolizumab (anti-PD-L1) treatment. These receptors all stem from a man aged 65-85 years with urothelial cancer. Both conserved end residues are part of each CDR3. Fields, in order: clone size, J gene, V gene, D gene, CDR3 protein, CDR3 DNA. A D gene is named only where the DNA matches it firmly. Not every row has a clone size; where given, it reads once, few, many or a size class.

NA | TRBJ2-1 | TRBV11-3 | TRBD2 | CASSASGTSDEQFF | TGTGCCAGCAGCGCCTCCGGGACTAGCGATGAGCAGTTCTTC
NA | TRBJ2-7 | TRBV9 | TRBD2 | CASSVGVAGSYEQYF | TGTGCCAGCAGCGTAGGGGTAGCGGGGTCCTACGAGCAGTACTTC
NA | TRBJ2-2 | TRBV6-5 | NA | CASSYEARTGELFF | TGTGCCAGCAGTTACGAGGCGAGAACCGGGGAGCTGTTTTTT
few | TRBJ2-2 | TRBV9 | NA | CASSPHEGELFF | TGTGCCAGCAGCCCCCACGAGGGGGAGCTGTTTTTT
NA | TRBJ2-7 | TRBV29-1 | TRBD1 | CSVGNDRGLMYEQYF | TGCAGCGTTGGAAACGACAGGGGGCTAATGTACGAGCAGTACTTC
NA | TRBJ1-2 | TRBV18 | NA | CASAGQTKYGYTF | TGTGCCAGCGCAGGACAAACTAAGTATGGCTACACCTTC
few | TRBJ2-1 | TRBV19 | NA | CASSIFRGDSSRVEQFF | TGTGCCAGTAGTATATTCAGGGGGGACTCTAGTCGGGTTGAGCAGTTCTTC
NA | TRBJ2-5 | TRBV30 | TRBD2 | CAWRGTSVKETQYF | TGTGCCTGGAGGGGGACTAGCGTTAAAGAGACCCAGTACTTC
NA | TRBJ2-1 | TRBV4-3 | TRBD2 | CASSQGGEGTNEQFF | TGCGCCAGCAGCCAAGGAGGGGAGGGAACGAATGAGCAGTTCTTC
once | TRBJ2-1 | TRBV2 | TRBD2 | CASSTGTSGATSSYNEQFF | TGTGCCAGCAGCACCGGGACTAGCGGGGCCACTAGCTCCTACAATGAGCAGTTCTTC
NA | TRBJ2-5 | TRBV29-1 | TRBD1 | CSVDTGAETQYF | TGCAGCGTTGATACAGGGGCAGAGACCCAGTACTTC
few | TRBJ2-7 | TRBV14 | NA | CASSPPGLSRRYEQYF | TGTGCCAGCAGCCCTCCAGGGCTTAGCCGTAGATACGAGCAGTACTTC
few | TRBJ2-2 | TRBV14 | NA | CASSQAVRTGELFF | TGTGCCAGCAGCCAAGCTGTGCGAACCGGGGAGCTGTTTTTT
NA | TRBJ1-4 | TRBV7-9 | NA | CASRPNGGGEKLFF | TGTGCCAGCAGGCCTAATGGGGGAGGTGAAAAACTGTTTTTT
NA | TRBJ2-5 | TRBV15 | NA | CATSTGVETQYF | TGTGCCACCAGCACCGGGGTAGAGACCCAGTACTTC
NA | TRBJ2-1 | TRBV4-3 | NA | CASSQDRGSRGEQFF | TGCGCCAGCAGCCAAGATCGGGGTAGTCGGGGTGAGCAGTTCTTC
NA | TRBJ2-2 | TRBV4-1 | TRBD2 | CASSQELAGTAGELFF | TGCGCCAGCAGCCAAGAACTAGCGGGGACGGCCGGGGAGCTGTTTTTT
NA | TRBJ2-1 | TRBV29-1 | NA | CSVSRGREGEQFF | TGCAGCGTGTCCCGCGGTCGGGAAGGGGAGCAGTTCTTC
NA | TRBJ2-2 | TRBV7-6 | TRBD2 | CASSPTRTSGTGELFF | TGTGCCAGCAGCCCGACCCGGACTAGCGGGACCGGGGAGCTGTTTTTT
NA | TRBJ2-1 | TRBV7-2 | TRBD2 | CASGRDYEQFF | TGTGCCAGCGGCCGGGACTACGAGCAGTTCTTC
NA | TRBJ1-1 | TRBV5-5 | NA | CASSPGQRQQNTEAFF | TGTGCCAGCAGCCCAGGACAACGACAGCAGAACACTGAAGCTTTCTTT
NA | TRBJ2-7 | TRBV11-2 | NA | CASSLEQGGTSGEQYF | TGTGCCAGCAGCTTAGAACAGGGGGGGACCTCGGGGGAGCAGTACTTC
NA | TRBJ2-5 | TRBV9 | TRBD2 | CASSVESSGRETQYF | TGTGCCAGCAGCGTAGAGTCTAGCGGGAGAGAGACCCAGTACTTC
NA | TRBJ2-7 | TRBV28 | TRBD2 | CASTTGASGLTYEQYF | TGTGCCAGCACTACCGGGGCTAGCGGCCTCACCTACGAGCAGTACTTC
NA | TRBJ2-7 | TRBV27 | NA | CASSLTGREQYF | TGTGCCAGCAGTTTGACAGGACGGGAGCAGTACTTC
NA | TRBJ2-7 | TRBV25-1 | NA | CASSDLSSSYEQYF | TGTGCCAGCAGTGATCTGTCCAGCTCCTACGAGCAGTACTTC
NA | TRBJ1-2 | TRBV7-2 | NA | CASSSTDIYGYTF | TGTGCCAGCAGTTCCACAGACATCTATGGCTACACCTTC
NA | TRBJ1-1 | TRBV2 | TRBD1 | CASSRTGLEAFF | TGTGCCAGCAGTCGGACAGGGCTTGAAGCTTTCTTT
NA | TRBJ2-5 | TRBV29-1 | NA | CSYSGLYQETQYF | TGCAGCTATAGCGGACTTTACCAAGAGACCCAGTACTTC
NA | TRBJ2-2 | TRBV6-1 | NA | CASSDFWQGELFF | TGTGCCAGCAGTGATTTTTGGCAAGGGGAGCTGTTTTTT
NA | TRBJ2-2 | TRBV11-3 | NA | CASSLSRWQGNAGELFF | TGTGCCAGCAGCTTATCTCGGTGGCAGGGTAACGCCGGGGAGCTGTTTTTT
NA | TRBJ1-2 | TRBV10-3 | NA | CAIRHAGRSYGYTF | TGTGCCATCAGACACGCGGGACGGTCCTATGGCTACACCTTC
NA | TRBJ2-5 | TRBV19 | TRBD2 | CASSGGAGLGEETQYF | TGTGCCAGTAGTGGTGGAGCGGGGCTCGGGGAAGAGACCCAGTACTTC
NA | TRBJ2-7 | TRBV28 | NA | CASSFQQLDEQYF | TGTGCCAGCAGTTTTCAACAGCTCGACGAGCAGTACTTC
NA | TRBJ1-1 | TRBV7-2 | NA | CASSPGVRGEAFF | TGTGCCAGCAGCCCAGGGGTCCGGGGTGAAGCTTTCTTT
NA | TRBJ2-7 | TRBV29-1 | TRBD1 | CSVVGTGGPYEQYF | TGCAGCGTTGTAGGGACAGGAGGCCCCTACGAGCAGTACTTC
NA | TRBJ2-6 | TRBV5-1 | TRBD2 | CASKYSNSGTRTGANVLTF | TGCGCCAGCAAATATTCAAATAGCGGGACACGCACAGGGGCCAACGTCCTGACTTTC
NA | TRBJ1-2 | TRBV5-4 | TRBD1 | CASSWGTGRGDGYTF | TGTGCCAGCAGCTGGGGGACAGGAAGAGGGGATGGCTACACCTTC
few | TRBJ1-1 | TRBV11-2 | NA | CASSLGGGEAFF | TGTGCCAGCAGCTTAGGGGGAGGGGAGGCTTTCTTT